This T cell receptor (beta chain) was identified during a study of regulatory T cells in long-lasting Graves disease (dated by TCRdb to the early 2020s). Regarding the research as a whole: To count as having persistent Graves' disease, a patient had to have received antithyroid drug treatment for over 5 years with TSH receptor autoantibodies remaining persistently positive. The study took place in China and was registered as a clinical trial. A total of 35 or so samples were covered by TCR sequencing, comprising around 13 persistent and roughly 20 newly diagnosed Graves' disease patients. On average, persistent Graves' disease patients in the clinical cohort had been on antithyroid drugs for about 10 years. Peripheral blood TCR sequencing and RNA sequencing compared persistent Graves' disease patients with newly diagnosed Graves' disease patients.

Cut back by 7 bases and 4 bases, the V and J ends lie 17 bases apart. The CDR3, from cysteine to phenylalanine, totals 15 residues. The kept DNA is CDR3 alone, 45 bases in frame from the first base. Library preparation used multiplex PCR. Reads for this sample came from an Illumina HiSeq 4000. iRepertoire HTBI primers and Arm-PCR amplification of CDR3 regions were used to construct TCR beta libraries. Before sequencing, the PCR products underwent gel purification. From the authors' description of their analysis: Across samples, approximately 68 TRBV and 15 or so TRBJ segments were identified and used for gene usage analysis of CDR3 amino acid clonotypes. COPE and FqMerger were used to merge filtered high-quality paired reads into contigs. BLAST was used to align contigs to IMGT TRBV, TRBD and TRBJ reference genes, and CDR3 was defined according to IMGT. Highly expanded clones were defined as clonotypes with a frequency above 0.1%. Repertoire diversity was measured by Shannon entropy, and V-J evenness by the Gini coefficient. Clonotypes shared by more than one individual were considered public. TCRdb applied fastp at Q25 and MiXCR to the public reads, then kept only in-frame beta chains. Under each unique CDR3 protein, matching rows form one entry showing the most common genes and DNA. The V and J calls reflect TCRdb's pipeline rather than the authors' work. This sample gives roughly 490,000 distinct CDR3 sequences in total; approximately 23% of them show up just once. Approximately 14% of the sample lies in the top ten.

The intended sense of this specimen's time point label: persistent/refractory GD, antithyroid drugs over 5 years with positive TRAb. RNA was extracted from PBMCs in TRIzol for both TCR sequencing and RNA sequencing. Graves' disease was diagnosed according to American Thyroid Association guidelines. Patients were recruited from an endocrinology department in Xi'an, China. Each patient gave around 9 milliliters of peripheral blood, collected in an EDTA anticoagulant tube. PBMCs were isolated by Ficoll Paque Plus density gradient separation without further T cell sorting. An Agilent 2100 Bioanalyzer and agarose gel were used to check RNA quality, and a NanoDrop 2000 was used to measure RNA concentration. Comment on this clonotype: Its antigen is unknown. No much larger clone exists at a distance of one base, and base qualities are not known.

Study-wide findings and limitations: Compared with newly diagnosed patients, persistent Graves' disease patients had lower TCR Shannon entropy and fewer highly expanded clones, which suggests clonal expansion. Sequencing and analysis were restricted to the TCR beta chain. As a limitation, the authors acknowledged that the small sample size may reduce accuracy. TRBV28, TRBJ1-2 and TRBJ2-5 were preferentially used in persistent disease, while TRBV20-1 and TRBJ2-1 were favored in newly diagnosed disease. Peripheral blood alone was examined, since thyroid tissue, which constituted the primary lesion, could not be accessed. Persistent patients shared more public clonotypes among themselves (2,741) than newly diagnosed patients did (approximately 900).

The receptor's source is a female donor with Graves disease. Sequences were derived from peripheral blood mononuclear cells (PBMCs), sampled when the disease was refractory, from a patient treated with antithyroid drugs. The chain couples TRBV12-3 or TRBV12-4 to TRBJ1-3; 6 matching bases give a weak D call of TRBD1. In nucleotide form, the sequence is TGTGCCAGCATCCTAGGGTACAGGGCCGGAAACACCATATATTTT. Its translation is CASILGYRAGNTIYF.